These 9 T cell receptor beta chains originate from one sample sequenced in a study of blood T cell repertoires in COVID-19. Generated by immunoSEQ multiplex PCR, the TCRdb table keeps only in-frame clones and is missing some. This table holds about 210,000 clones, 82% found once. The sequencing input was peripheral blood. All receptors derive from a woman aged 65 to 85 with COVID-19, enrolled during active disease.

This clone was found a few times. The chain is built from TRBV2 and TRBJ2-5; D is possibly TRBD1 (5 bases). Germline V gene sequence: CDR1 SNHLY, CDR2 FYNNEI. The CDR3 totals 13 residues. Trimming removed 11 bases at V and 0 bases at J, with 13 bases between. For the CDR3, the DNA is TGTGCCGGCACGCAGGGCTACCAAGAGACCCAGTACTTC. It specifies CAGTQGYQETQYF. Filled out from reference TRBV2 and TRBJ2-5, the complete variable domain reads EPEVTQTPSHQVTQMGQEVILRCVPISNHLYFYWYRQILGQKVEFLVSFYNNEISEKSEIFDDQFSVERPDGSNFTLKIRSTKLEDSAMYFCAGTQGYQETQYFGPGTRLLVL.

The J gene is TRBJ1-4, the V gene TRBV7-9; a possible D gene is TRBD1 (6 bases). The CDR3 covers 14 residues. CDR1 and CDR2 (germline): SEHNR, FQNEAQ (reference sequence). Trimming cost V 2 bases and J 8 bases, with 12 bases left between them. CDR3 sequence reads: CASSLRAGDEKLFF. CDR3 sequence (DNA): TGTGCCAGCAGCTTACGGGCAGGGGACGAAAAACTGTTTTTT. Combining the CDR3 with reference TRBV7-9 and TRBJ1-4 gives the whole variable domain DTGVSQNPRHKITKRGQNVTFRCDPISEHNRLYWYRQTLGQGPEFLTYFQNEAQLEKSRLLSDRFSAERPKGSFSTLEIQRTEQGDSAMYLCASSLRAGDEKLFFGSGTQLSVL.

CDR3 coding DNA: TGTGCCAGTAGTATACTTGGACAGTACAATGAGCAGTTCTTC. This gives the protein CASSILGQYNEQFF. V usage is TRBV19 and J usage is TRBJ2-1, with D possibly TRBD1 on 6 matching bases. Germline V CDR1 and CDR2: LNHDA, SQIVND (reference sequence). Trimming left V 2 bases short and J 4 bases short, with 9 bases between. This CDR3 contains 14 residues.

The V gene is TRBV7-2, the J gene TRBJ2-1, with a tentative D call TRBD2 (7 bases). Trimming cost V 8 bases and J 6 bases, with 17 bases left between them. This CDR3 contains 14 residues. Germline CDR1 and CDR2: SGHTA and FQGNSA. The CDR3 spells CASSPQRGGNEQFF. CDR3 nucleotide sequence: TGTGCCAGCTCCCCCCAGAGGGGGGGCAATGAGCAGTTCTTC. Supplemented by reference TRBV7-2 and TRBJ2-1, the full variable domain reads GAGVSQSPSNKVTEKGKDVELRCDPISGHTALYWYRQSLGQGLEFLIYFQGNSAPDKSGLPSDRFSAERTGGSVSTLTIQRTQQEDSAVYLCASSPQRGGNEQFFGPGTRLTVL.

The chain links TRBV5-4 to TRBJ1-1, with TRBD1 identical over 10 bases. The CDR3 contains 14 residues. The germline V gene encodes CDR1 SGHNT and CDR2 YYREEE (reference sequence). Losses at the gene ends were 4 bases for V and 4 bases for J; bases not matched to a gene: 4. The CDR3 is CASSLGQGGTEAFF. CDR3 coding DNA: TGTGCCAGCAGCCTCGGACAGGGGGGCACTGAAGCTTTCTTT.

The gene calls are TRBV10-3 and TRBJ2-2, with 9 bases lining up with TRBD1. The CDR3 totals 14 residues. Germline CDR1 ENHRY, CDR2 SYGVKD. V dropped 8 bases and J dropped 2; count of bases not matched to a gene: 3. CDR3 DNA: TGTGCCATCGGGGGACAGGGCAACACCGGGGAGCTGTTTTTT. As protein: CAIGGQGNTGELFF.

The V call is TRBV19, the J call TRBJ1-5, with TRBD1 as a possible D gene (6 bases). Trimming left V 4 bases short and J 7 bases short, with 20 bases between. CDR3 length: 16 residues. Germline V gene lookup returns CDR1 LNHDA and CDR2 SQIVND (reference sequence). The DNA for the CDR3 is TGTGCCAGTAGTAGCTCCGTTGGTTCGGGGGGCCAGCCCCAGCATTTT. Encoded protein: CASSSSVGSGGQPQHF. The variable domain in full, completed from reference TRBV19 and TRBJ1-5, reads DGGITQSPKYLFRKEGQNVTLSCEQNLNHDAMYWYRQDPGQGLRLIYYSQIVNDFQKGDIAEGYSVSREKKESFPLTVTSAQKNPTAFYLCASSSSVGSGGQPQHFGDGTRLSIL.

The chain employs TRBV7-5 and TRBJ1-5. TRBV7-5 is termed a pseudogene. The CDR3 contains 17 residues. The CDR3 DNA follows: TGTGCCAGAAGCTTATGGGTTCGGGGGAACAGCAATCAGCCCCAGCATTTT. Translated, it gives CARSLWVRGNSNQPQHF.

This clone was found a few times. The V call is TRBV6-4, the J call TRBJ2-1, with TRBD1 identical over 8 bases. Trimming took 5 bases from V and 7 from J; bases not matched to a gene: 1. Germline loops: CDR1 MRHNA, CDR2 SNTAGT. The CDR3 totals 12 residues. The CDR3 nucleotides are TGTGCCAGCAGTACAGGGGGGAATGAGCAGTTCTTC. Translating it yields CASSTGGNEQFF.